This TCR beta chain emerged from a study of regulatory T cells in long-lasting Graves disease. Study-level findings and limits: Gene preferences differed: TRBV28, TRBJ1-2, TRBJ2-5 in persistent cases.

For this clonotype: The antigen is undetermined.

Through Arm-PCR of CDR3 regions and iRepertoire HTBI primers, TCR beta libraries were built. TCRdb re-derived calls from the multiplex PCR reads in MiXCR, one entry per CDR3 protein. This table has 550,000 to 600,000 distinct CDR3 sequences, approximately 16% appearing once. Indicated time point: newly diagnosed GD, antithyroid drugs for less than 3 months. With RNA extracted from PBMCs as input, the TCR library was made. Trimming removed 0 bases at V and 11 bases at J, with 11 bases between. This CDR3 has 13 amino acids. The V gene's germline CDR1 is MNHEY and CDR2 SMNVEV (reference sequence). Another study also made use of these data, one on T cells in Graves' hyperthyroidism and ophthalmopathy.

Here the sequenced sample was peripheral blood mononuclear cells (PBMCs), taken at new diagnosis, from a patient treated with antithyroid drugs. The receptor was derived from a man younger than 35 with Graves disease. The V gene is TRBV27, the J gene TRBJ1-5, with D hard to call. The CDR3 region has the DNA TGTGCCAGCAGTTTATCAGAGGGCCAGGCCCAGCATTTT. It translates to CASSLSEGQAQHF.